The rows below give T cell receptor beta chains drawn from one sample of a study of OX40 agonist ivuxolimab in advanced cancers. Some clones are missing from TCRdb's copy, which holds only in-frame ones; the method was immunoSEQ multiplex PCR. The sample contains approximately 45,000 clones, 85% to 95% of which appear only once. The sample consisted of CD4+ or CD8+ T cells sorted from blood, taken in a trial of the OX40 agonist ivuxolimab. These TCRs come from an adult with an advanced solid tumor such as melanoma, head and neck, liver or kidney cancer. CDR3s include the opening cysteine and the closing phenylalanine or tryptophan.

V	J	CDR3
TRBV5-6	TRBJ1-2	CASSLGTVTYGYTF
TRBV19	TRBJ1-1	CASSIALTLKNTEAFF
TRBV9	TRBJ2-2	CASSARSPGELFF
TRBV9	TRBJ1-4	CASSLTGVDEKLFF
TRBV14	TRBJ2-7	CASSQIGRGFYEQYF
TRBV27	TRBJ2-1	CASSLAGGYNEQFF
TRBV9	TRBJ2-1	CASSGQGTEQFF
TRBV11-1	TRBJ2-1	CASGDYYNEQFF
TRBV5-6	TRBJ2-1	CASSSLAEQFF
TRBV4-1	TRBJ1-3	CASSHPSKGQGYSAGNTIYF
TRBV6-5	TRBJ2-3	CASSSPTSGTLDTQYF
TRBV13	TRBJ2-7	CASSTRSSYEQYF
TRBV19	TRBJ2-1	CASSLILPSGSVNEQFF
TRBV10-3	TRBJ1-1	CAITPDRDDTEAFF
TRBV28	TRBJ1-1	CASSAPGQGRYTEAFF
TRBV29-1	TRBJ2-7	CSVLYAAGLAGDEQYF
TRBV7-9	TRBJ1-1	CASSLGGGTEAFF
TRBV28	TRBJ1-1	CASSLTREGTRDF
TRBV2	TRBJ2-7	CASRSGSRYEQYF
TRBV7-2	TRBJ1-3	CASSRLGSGDPGNTIYF